These T cell receptor beta chains were read from a single sample in a study of CD8+CD57+ T cells in acquired aplastic anemia. Each CDR3 protein is one row after TCRdb ran MiXCR on the reads. The data show roughly 180,000 distinct CDR3 sequences, about 44% seen once. The sequencing sample was made of sorted CD4+, CD8+, or CD8+CD57+ T cells (not recorded which) from PBMCs. These receptors were taken from a human donor with aplastic anemia. The CDR3 runs from the conserved cysteine through the conserved F or W. The D gene is left open where the match is weak. Clone size, where shown, is once, few, many, or a class for clones that have expanded.

V,size,D,J,CDR3,DNA
TRBV7-8,-,TRBD1,TRBJ2-7,CASSPTGTGGKYEQYF,TGTGCCAGCAGCCCCACCGGGACAGGGGGCAAGTACGAGCAGTACTTC
TRBV12-3/TRBV12-4,many,-,TRBJ1-2,CASSFAREYNTF,TGTGCCAGCAGTTTTGCCAGGGAGTATAACACCTTC
TRBV20-1,-,TRBD1,TRBJ2-7,CSAGGQGGLEQYF,TGCAGTGCTGGGGGACAGGGAGGCCTCGAGCAGTACTTC
TRBV18,-,-,TRBJ1-1,CASSPKTGNTEAFF,TGTGCCAGCTCACCGAAGACAGGGAACACTGAAGCTTTCTTT
TRBV24-1,-,TRBD1,TRBJ2-2,CATRESGGRLFF,TGTGCCACCAGGGAATCAGGGGGCAGACTGTTTTTT
TRBV29-1,few,-,TRBJ2-7,CSVEDEGSYEQYF,TGCAGCGTTGAAGATGAGGGGTCCTACGAGCAGTACTTC
TRBV15,few,-,TRBJ1-2,CATSRDWSATNYGYTF,TGTGCCACCAGCAGAGATTGGAGCGCCACTAACTATGGCTACACCTTC
TRBV6-4,-,TRBD1,TRBJ2-3,CASSAGTGSLDTQYF,TGTGCCAGCAGCGCCGGGACAGGGAGTTTGGATACGCAGTATTTT
TRBV20-1,-,-,TRBJ2-7,CSARDQEPRAYEQYF,TGCAGTGCTAGAGATCAAGAGCCGAGGGCCTACGAGCAGTACTTC
TRBV25-1,-,TRBD2,TRBJ2-5,CASSEDISGNQETQYF,TGTGCCAGCAGTGAGGATATCAGCGGGAACCAAGAGACCCAGTACTTC
TRBV25-1,few,TRBD1,TRBJ2-7,CASSELTGIGTGEQYF,TGTGCCAGCAGTGAATTGACAGGGATAGGAACCGGCGAGCAGTACTTC
TRBV20-1,-,-,TRBJ2-5,CSARVSQETQYF,TGCAGTGCTAGAGTTTCCCAAGAGACCCAGTACTTC
TRBV7-2,many,-,TRBJ1-2,CASSQQSNYGYTF,TGTGCCAGCAGCCAACAATCAAACTATGGCTACACCTTC
TRBV2,-,-,TRBJ1-2,CASSLALSGYTF,TGTGCCAGCAGTTTAGCGCTGAGTGGCTACACCTTC
TRBV19,-,TRBD2,TRBJ2-5,CAGRLAGGPWETQYF,TGTGCCGGTAGACTAGCGGGGGGGCCGTGGGAGACCCAGTACTTC
TRBV4-1,-,-,TRBJ1-1,CASSQDHGVMNTEAFF,TGCGCCAGCAGCCAAGATCATGGGGTCATGAACACTGAAGCTTTCTTT
TRBV15,-,-,TRBJ2-7,CATSRGAAGNEQYF,TGTGCCACCAGCAGAGGGGCCGCGGGTAACGAGCAGTACTTC
TRBV5-5,many,-,TRBJ2-5,CASSGSAHGETQYF,TGTGCCAGCAGCGGGTCGGCCCACGGAGAGACCCAGTACTTC
TRBV19,many,-,TRBJ1-5,CANAGRFNQPQHF,TGTGCCAATGCGGGACGGTTCAATCAGCCCCAGCATTTT
TRBV18,few,-,TRBJ2-1,CASSPGGTGYNEQFF,TGTGCCAGCTCACCAGGAGGGACGGGATACAATGAGCAGTTCTTC
TRBV19,-,-,TRBJ2-2,CASRPSAGELFF,TGTGCCAGTAGGCCTTCGGCGGGGGAGCTGTTTTTT
TRBV14,-,-,TRBJ1-4,CASSPGQSNEKLFF,TGTGCCAGCAGCCCCGGACAGTCGAATGAAAAACTGTTTTTT
TRBV7-9,few,-,TRBJ1-2,CASSLIPGGYTF,TGTGCCAGCAGTTTAATCCCTGGTGGCTACACCTTC
TRBV11-1,-,TRBD2,TRBJ2-3,CASSLLAGTATDTQYF,TGTGCCAGCAGCTTACTAGCGGGGACCGCCACAGATACGCAGTATTTT
TRBV4-1,many,TRBD1,TRBJ1-4,CASSQADRAEKLFF,TGCGCCAGCAGCCAAGCGGACAGGGCTGAAAAACTGTTTTTT
TRBV7-9,many,-,TRBJ1-2,CASSLAGFGGSPF,TGTGCCAGCAGCTTAGCGGGTTTCGGGGGCTCCCCCTTC
TRBV12-3/TRBV12-4,-,TRBD1,TRBJ1-6,CTSRMDRGRNSPLHF,TGTACCAGCAGAATGGACAGGGGGCGAAATTCACCCCTCCACTTT
TRBV2,-,TRBD1,TRBJ1-2,CASSERTGGKGYTF,TGTGCCAGCAGTGAAAGGACAGGGGGCAAAGGCTACACCTTC
TRBV25-1,-,-,TRBJ2-5,CASSPPRTVGETQYF,TGTGCCAGCAGTCCTCCGCGTACAGTGGGTGAGACCCAGTACTTC
TRBV20-1,many,-,TRBJ1-5,CSASSGWGAIQPQHF,TGCAGTGCTTCCTCTGGGTGGGGGGCGATTCAGCCCCAGCATTTT
TRBV27,-,-,TRBJ1-2,CAGSYALGEYGYTF,TGTGCCGGCAGTTACGCCTTGGGGGAGTATGGCTACACCTTC
TRBV12-3/TRBV12-4,few,-,TRBJ2-5,CASSFIGRVGGLARETQYF,TGTGCCAGCAGTTTTATCGGGCGCGTAGGAGGCCTTGCCCGGGAGACCCAGTACTTC
TRBV11-2,-,-,TRBJ2-1,CASRLGSSSYNEQFF,TGTGCCAGCAGACTCGGGTCGAGCTCCTACAATGAGCAGTTCTTC
TRBV11-2,few,TRBD2,TRBJ2-3,CASRPRLAGGRADTQYF,TGTGCCAGCAGACCAAGACTAGCGGGGGGCCGGGCAGATACGCAGTATTTT
TRBV10-3,many,-,TRBJ1-2,CATGTDNYGYTF,TGTGCCACTGGGACGGATAACTATGGCTACACCTTC
TRBV7-9,once,TRBD1,TRBJ1-2,CASSRGTGSGYTF,TGTGCCAGCAGCAGAGGGACAGGGAGCGGCTACACCTTC
TRBV19,-,-,TRBJ1-5,CARENQPQHF,TGTGCCAGGGAAAATCAGCCCCAGCATTTT
TRBV7-3,many,-,TRBJ1-1,CASRPGGGRGEAFF,TGTGCCAGCAGGCCCGGGGGAGGGCGCGGTGAAGCTTTCTTT
TRBV12-3/TRBV12-4,many,-,TRBJ1-2,CASRGGLYGYTF,TGTGCCAGCAGGGGGGGCCTCTATGGCTACACCTTC
TRBV19,-,-,TRBJ1-1,CASSKQGNTLGLAFF,TGTGCCAGTAGTAAACAGGGAAATACCCTAGGATTGGCTTTCTTT
TRBV12-3/TRBV12-4,-,-,TRBJ1-1,CASSLGSPNTEAFF,TGTGCCAGCAGTTTAGGTAGCCCGAACACTGAAGCTTTCTTT
TRBV12-3/TRBV12-4,-,-,TRBJ1-5,CASSQLGPPHF,TGTGCCAGCAGTCAGCTGGGGCCACCGCATTTT
TRBV2,-,TRBD1,TRBJ1-3,CATTDRPYDLSGNTIYF,TGTGCCACCACGGACAGGCCCTACGATCTCTCTGGAAACACCATATATTTT
TRBV25-1,-,-,TRBJ1-1,CASRTGSGEAFF,TGTGCCAGCAGAACAGGGTCAGGTGAAGCTTTCTTT
TRBV24-1,-,TRBD1,TRBJ2-3,CATKQGTSQYF,TGTGCCACAAAACAGGGGACCTCGCAGTATTTT
TRBV2,many,TRBD2,TRBJ2-3,CASSEALRTSGGKGDTQYF,TGTGCCAGCAGTGAAGCGCTCCGGACTAGCGGGGGGAAGGGCGATACGCAGTATTTT
TRBV15,-,-,TRBJ2-6,CATSRDASGANVLTF,TGTGCCACCAGCAGAGATGCTTCTGGGGCCAACGTCCTGACTTTC
TRBV27,few,TRBD1,TRBJ2-7,CASSLYRGAYEQYF,TGTGCCAGCAGTTTGTACAGGGGGGCCTACGAGCAGTACTTC
TRBV2,many,-,TRBJ1-1,CASSSRVLWTEAFF,TGTGCCAGCAGTAGCAGGGTTCTATGGACTGAAGCTTTCTTT
TRBV5-4,-,-,TRBJ1-1,CASSLGPGLMNTEAFF,TGTGCCAGCAGCCTAGGCCCAGGTCTCATGAACACTGAAGCTTTCTTT
TRBV7-2,-,TRBD1,TRBJ2-5,CASSSRSYRGETQYF,TGTGCCAGCAGCTCGAGGAGTTACAGGGGTGAGACCCAGTACTTC
TRBV20-1,few,-,TRBJ1-6,CSARDGSSLHF,TGCAGTGCTAGAGATGGCTCCTCACTCCACTTT
TRBV19,once,-,TRBJ1-5,CASSIRLLNQPQHF,TGTGCCAGTAGTATTAGACTGCTCAATCAGCCCCAGCATTTT